One and the same sample provided the 8 T cell receptor beta chains below, sequenced in a study of blood T cell repertoires in COVID-19. Assay: immunoSEQ multiplex PCR; the TCRdb copy retains only in-frame clones and omits some. The table includes some 85,000 clones, more than 75% detected once. The material sequenced was peripheral blood. The receptors stem from a woman of 80 years or more with active or convalescent COVID-19.

The chain links TRBV18 to TRBJ2-3, with D unclear. The germline CDR1 and CDR2 sequences are KGHSH and LQKENI. CDR3 length: 15 amino acids. Trimming shortened V by 3 bases and J by 2 bases, and 12 bases separated the two germline ends. The CDR3 here is CASSPQLADTDTQYF. In DNA form, the CDR3 reads TGTGCCAGCTCACCCCAGCTGGCGGACACAGATACGCAGTATTTT.

The chain has TRBV10-1 and TRBJ1-5; 9 positions agree with TRBD1. CDR1 is WNHNN, CDR2 SYGVQD, per germline (reference sequence). This CDR3 comprises 16 residues. This CDR3 is CANTSGTGKGNQPQHF. The CDR3 region has the DNA TGCGCTAACACCTCGGGGACAGGGAAGGGCAATCAGCCCCAGCATTTT.

This rearrangement joins TRBV3-1 (or the pseudogene TRBV3-2) to TRBJ2-1, with D possibly being TRBD1 (5 bases). This CDR3 is built from 13 residues. Per the germline V gene, CDR1 is LGHDT and CDR2 is YNNKEL (reference sequence). Trimming pared 0 bases from V and 12 bases from J, leaving 12 bases between. In nucleotides, the CDR3 is TGTGCCAGCAGCCAAGATCGGCAGGGCGGGCAGTTCTTC. This codes for CASSQDRQGGQFF.

The chain joins TRBV5-4 to TRBJ1-1; D possibly corresponds to TRBD1 (5 bases). Germline CDR1 and CDR2: SGHNT and YYREEE (reference sequence). V was pared by 4 bases and J by 1 base, with 17 bases between. The CDR3 has 16 residues. This chain's CDR3 is CASSRDPRGTNTEAFF. The CDR3 DNA follows: TGTGCCAGCAGCCGAGACCCAAGGGGAACGAACACTGAAGCTTTCTTT.

The rearrangement links TRBV5-1 to TRBJ2-2; the match to TRBD1 covers 10 bases. Trimming cost V 4 bases and J 6 bases; bases outside gene matches: 12. Germline-derived CDR1 and CDR2 are SGHRS and YFSETQ. The CDR3 length is 17 residues. The CDR3 DNA reads TGCGCCAGCAGCGCGGGCGGGACAGGGGTCTTTTCCGGGGAGCTGTTTTTT. It is translated as CASSAGGTGVFSGELFF.

CDR3 loop: CASSQDGQGMEKLFF. CDR3 DNA sequence: TGCGCCAGCAGCCAAGACGGACAGGGGATGGAAAAACTGTTTTTT. V is TRBV4-3 and J is TRBJ1-4, with 9 bases fitting TRBD1. The CDR3 extends over 15 amino acids. Trimming removed 0 bases from V and 8 bases from J; junction bases left unmatched: 4. Germline lookup yields CDR1 LGHNA and CDR2 YSLEER.

V and J are TRBV18 and TRBJ2-1, with D maybe TRBD2 (6 bases). V was pared by 4 bases and J by 5 bases, with 12 bases between. The CDR3 is 14 residues long. Per germline, CDR1 KGHSH and CDR2 LQKENI. CDR3 nucleotide sequence: TGTGCCAGCTCACGAGGGACTGAAAACAATGAGCAGTTCTTC. Encoded protein: CASSRGTENNEQFF.

The chain uses TRBV15 and TRBJ2-2; possible D gene TRBD1, 5 bases. V lost 0 bases, J lost 4 bases, and 15 bases lay in between. Germline loops: CDR1 LNHNV, CDR2 YYDKDF (reference sequence). The CDR3 contains 17 residues. CDR3 sequence reads: CATSRDPPGWSTGELFF. CDR3 sequence (DNA): TGTGCCACCAGCAGAGATCCCCCAGGGTGGAGCACCGGGGAGCTGTTTTTT. The full variable domain, in which reference TRBV15 and TRBJ2-2 provide the parts outside the CDR3, is DAMVIQNPRYQVTQFGKPVTLSCSQTLNHNVMYWYQQKSSQAPKLLFHYYDKDFNNEADTPDNFQSRRPNTSFCFLDIRSPGLGDTAMYLCATSRDPPGWSTGELFFGEGSRLTVL.